This TCR beta chain was captured by sequencing in a study of T cells in Graves' hyperthyroidism and ophthalmopathy. Turning to the study itself: Peripheral blood was secured at the point of initial diagnosis, before any treatment.

Authors of the study amplified TCR beta CDR3 regions from RNA transcripts. A set of HTBI primers served as the primers for a first-round RT-PCR of the TCR CDR3. TCRdb reprocessed the multiplex PCR reads with MiXCR, giving one entry per CDR3 protein. The repertoire has about 400,000 distinct CDR3 sequences, about 15% of them found once; the top ten carry roughly an eighth. This clonotype was seen only a few times. An absence of ophthalmopathy progression within 18 months meant stable Graves' hyperthyroidism. The TCR comes from a woman between 18 and 29 years old with Graves' hyperthyroidism. Material: blood.

CDR3 residues: CASSMGAYNEQFF. The CDR3 DNA is TGTGCCAGTAGTATGGGGGCCTACAATGAGCAGTTCTTC. The rearrangement joins TRBV19 to TRBJ2-1, with D perhaps being TRBD1 or TRBD2 (5 bases each). Germline assignment: CDR1 LNHDA and CDR2 SQIVND (reference sequence). The CDR3 runs to 13 residues. V was shortened by 3 bases and J by 2 bases, with 5 bases between the two germline ends. The full variable domain, with the rest looked up from reference TRBV19 and TRBJ2-1, is DGGITQSPKYLFRKEGQNVTLSCEQNLNHDAMYWYRQDPGQGLRLIYYSQIVNDFQKGDIAEGYSVSREKKESFPLTVTSAQKNPTAFYLCASSMGAYNEQFFGPGTRLTVL.